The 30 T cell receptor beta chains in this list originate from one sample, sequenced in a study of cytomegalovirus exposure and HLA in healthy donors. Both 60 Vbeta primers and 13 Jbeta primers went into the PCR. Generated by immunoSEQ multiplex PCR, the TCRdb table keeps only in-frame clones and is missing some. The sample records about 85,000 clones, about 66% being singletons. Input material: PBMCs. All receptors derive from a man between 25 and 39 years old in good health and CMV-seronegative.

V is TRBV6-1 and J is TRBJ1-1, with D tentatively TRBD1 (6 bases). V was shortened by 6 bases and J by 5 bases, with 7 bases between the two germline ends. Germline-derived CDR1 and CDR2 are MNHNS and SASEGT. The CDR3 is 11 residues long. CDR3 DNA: TGTGCCAGCAGCGGACAGACTGAAGCTTTCTTT. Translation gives CASSGQTEAFF.

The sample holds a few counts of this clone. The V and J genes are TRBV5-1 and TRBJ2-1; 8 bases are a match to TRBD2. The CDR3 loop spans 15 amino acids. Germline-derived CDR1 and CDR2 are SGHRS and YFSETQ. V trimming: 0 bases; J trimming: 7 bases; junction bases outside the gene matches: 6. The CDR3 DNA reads TGCGCCAGCAGCTTGGTGGTAGCGGGGATAAATGAGCAGTTCTTC. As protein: CASSLVVAGINEQFF. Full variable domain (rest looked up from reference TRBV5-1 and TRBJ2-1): KAGVTQTPRYLIKTRGQQVTLSCSPISGHRSVSWYQQTPGQGLQFLFEYFSETQRNKGNFPGRFSGRQFSNSRSEMNVSTLELGDSALYLCASSLVVAGINEQFFGPGTRLTVL.

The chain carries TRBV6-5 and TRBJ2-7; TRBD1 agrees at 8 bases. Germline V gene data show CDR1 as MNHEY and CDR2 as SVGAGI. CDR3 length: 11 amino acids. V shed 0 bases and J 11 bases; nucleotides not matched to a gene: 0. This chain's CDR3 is CASSYSDREYF. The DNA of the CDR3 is TGTGCCAGCAGTTACTCGGACAGGGAGTACTTC.

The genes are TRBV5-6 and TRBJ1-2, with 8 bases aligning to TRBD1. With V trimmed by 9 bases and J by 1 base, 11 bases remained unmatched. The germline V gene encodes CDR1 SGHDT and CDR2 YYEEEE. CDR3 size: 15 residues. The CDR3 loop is CATTSGDRRNYGYTF. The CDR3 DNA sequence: TGTGCCACCACGAGCGGGGACAGGCGTAACTATGGCTACACCTTC. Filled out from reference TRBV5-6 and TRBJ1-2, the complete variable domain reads DAGVTQSPTHLIKTRGQQVTLRCSPKSGHDTVSWYQQALGQGPQFIFQYYEEEERQRGNFPDRFSGHQFPNYSSELNVNALLLGDSALYLCATTSGDRRNYGYTFGSGTRLTVV.

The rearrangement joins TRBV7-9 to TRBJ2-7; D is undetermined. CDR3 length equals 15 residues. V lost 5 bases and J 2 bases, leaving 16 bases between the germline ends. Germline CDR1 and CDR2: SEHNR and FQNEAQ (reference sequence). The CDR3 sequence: CASSPQEGPAYEQYF. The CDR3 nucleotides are TGTGCCAGCAGCCCGCAGGAAGGCCCCGCCTACGAGCAGTACTTC.

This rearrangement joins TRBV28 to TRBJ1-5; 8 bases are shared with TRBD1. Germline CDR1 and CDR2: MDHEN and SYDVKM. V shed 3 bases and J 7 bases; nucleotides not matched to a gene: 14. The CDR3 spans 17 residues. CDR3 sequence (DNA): TGTGCCAGCAGTTTTAATCTCGGGACAGGCCTCGGGCAGCCCCAGCATTTT. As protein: CASSFNLGTGLGQPQHF.

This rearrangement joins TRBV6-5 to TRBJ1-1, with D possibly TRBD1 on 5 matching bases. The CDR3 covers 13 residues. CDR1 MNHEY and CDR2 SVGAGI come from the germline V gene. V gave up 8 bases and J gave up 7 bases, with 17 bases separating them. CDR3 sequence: CASGLQGYSEAFF. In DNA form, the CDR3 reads TGTGCCAGCGGGCTTCAGGGCTATAGTGAAGCTTTCTTT.

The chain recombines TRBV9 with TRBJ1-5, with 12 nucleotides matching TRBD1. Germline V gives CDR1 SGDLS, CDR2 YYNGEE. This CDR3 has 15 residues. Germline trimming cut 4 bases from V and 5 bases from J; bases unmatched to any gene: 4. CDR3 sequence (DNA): TGTGCCAGCAGCCCCGGGACAGGGGGCCATCAGCCCCAGCATTTT. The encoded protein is CASSPGTGGHQPQHF.

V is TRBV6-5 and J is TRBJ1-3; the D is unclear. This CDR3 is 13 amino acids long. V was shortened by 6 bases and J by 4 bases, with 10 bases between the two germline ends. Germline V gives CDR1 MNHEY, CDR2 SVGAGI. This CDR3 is CASSLDGGNTIYF. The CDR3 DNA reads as TGTGCCAGCAGCTTAGACGGGGGAAACACCATATATTTT.

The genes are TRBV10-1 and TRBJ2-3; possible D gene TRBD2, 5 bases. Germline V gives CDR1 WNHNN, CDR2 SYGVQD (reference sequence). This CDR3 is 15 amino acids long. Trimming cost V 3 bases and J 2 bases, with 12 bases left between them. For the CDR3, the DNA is TGCGCCAGCAGTGATGGAGGACTGGACACAGATACGCAGTATTTT. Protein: CASSDGGLDTDTQYF.

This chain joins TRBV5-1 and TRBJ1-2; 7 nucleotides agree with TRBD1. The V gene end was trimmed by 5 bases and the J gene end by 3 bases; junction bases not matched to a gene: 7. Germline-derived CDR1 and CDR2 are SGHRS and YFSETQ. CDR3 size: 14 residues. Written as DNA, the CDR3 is TGCGCCAGCAGTTCGGGACAGCGTGACTATGGCTACACCTTC. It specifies CASSSGQRDYGYTF.

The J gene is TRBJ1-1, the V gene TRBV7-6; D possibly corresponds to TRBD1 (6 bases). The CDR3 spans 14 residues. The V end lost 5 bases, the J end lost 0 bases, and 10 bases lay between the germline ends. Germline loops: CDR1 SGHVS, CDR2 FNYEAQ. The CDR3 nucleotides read TGTGCCAGCAGCCCGGGACAAATGAACACTGAAGCTTTCTTT. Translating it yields CASSPGQMNTEAFF. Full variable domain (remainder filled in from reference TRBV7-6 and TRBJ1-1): GAGVSQSPRYKVTKRGQDVALRCDPISGHVSLYWYRQALGQGPEFLTYFNYEAQQDKSGLPNDRFSAERPEGSISTLTIQRTEQRDSAMYRCASSPGQMNTEAFFGQGTRLTVV.

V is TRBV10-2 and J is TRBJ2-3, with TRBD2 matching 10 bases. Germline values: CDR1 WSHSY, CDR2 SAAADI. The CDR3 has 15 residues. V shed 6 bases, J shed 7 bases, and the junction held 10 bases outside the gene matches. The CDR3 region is CASRGLAGDSNTQYF. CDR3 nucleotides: TGCGCCAGCAGGGGGCTAGCGGGAGATTCGAATACGCAGTATTTT.

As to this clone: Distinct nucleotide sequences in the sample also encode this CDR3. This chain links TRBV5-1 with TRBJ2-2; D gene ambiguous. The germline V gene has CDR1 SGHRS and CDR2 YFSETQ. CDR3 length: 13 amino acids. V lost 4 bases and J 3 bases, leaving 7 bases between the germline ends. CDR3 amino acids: CASSPRDTGELFF. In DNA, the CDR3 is TGCGCCAGCAGCCCCCGCGACACCGGGGAGCTGTTTTTT. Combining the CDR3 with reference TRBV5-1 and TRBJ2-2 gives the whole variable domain KAGVTQTPRYLIKTRGQQVTLSCSPISGHRSVSWYQQTPGQGLQFLFEYFSETQRNKGNFPGRFSGRQFSNSRSEMNVSTLELGDSALYLCASSPRDTGELFFGEGSRLTVL.

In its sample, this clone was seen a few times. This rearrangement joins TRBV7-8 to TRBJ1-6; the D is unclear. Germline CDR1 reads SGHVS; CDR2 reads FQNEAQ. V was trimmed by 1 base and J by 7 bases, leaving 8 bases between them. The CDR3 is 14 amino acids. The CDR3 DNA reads TGTGCCAGCAGCTTAGGGGCCGGCAATTCACCCCTCCACTTT. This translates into CASSLGAGNSPLHF. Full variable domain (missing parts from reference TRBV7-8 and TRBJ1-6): GAGVSQSPRYKVAKRGQDVALRCDPISGHVSLFWYQQALGQGPEFLTYFQNEAQLDKSGLPSDRFFAERPEGSVSTLKIQRTQQEDSAVYLCASSLGAGNSPLHFGNGTRLTVT.

The CDR3: CASSLDGTSGGPYNEQFF. The CDR3 coding sequence is TGTGCCAGCAGCTTAGATGGCACTAGCGGGGGGCCCTACAATGAGCAGTTCTTC. The chain joins TRBV11-2 to TRBJ2-1; 12 bases match TRBD2. The CDR3 has 18 residues. Germline-derived CDR1 and CDR2 are SGHAT and FQNNGV. With 0 bases clipped from V and 2 bases from J, the junction kept 5 bases outside the gene matches.

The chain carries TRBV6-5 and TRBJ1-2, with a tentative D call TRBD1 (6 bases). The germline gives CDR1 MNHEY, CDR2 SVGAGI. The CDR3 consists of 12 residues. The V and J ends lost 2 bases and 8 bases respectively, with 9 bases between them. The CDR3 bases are TGTGCCAGCAGTTACACAGGGTCCGGCTACACCTTC. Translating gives CASSYTGSGYTF.

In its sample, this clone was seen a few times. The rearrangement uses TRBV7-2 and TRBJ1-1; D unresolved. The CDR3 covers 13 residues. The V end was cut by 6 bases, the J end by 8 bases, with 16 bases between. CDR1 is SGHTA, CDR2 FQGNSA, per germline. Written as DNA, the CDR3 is TGTGCCAGCAGGATAAATCCCGGGTACGAAGCTTTCTTT. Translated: CASRINPGYEAFF.

CDR3 sequence: CASSLAGQSKNIQYF. The CDR3 bases are TGTGCCAGCAGCTTAGCGGGACAGTCTAAAAACATTCAGTACTTC. The chain recombines TRBV7-4 with TRBJ2-4; 7 nucleotides agree with TRBD1. V shed 0 bases and J 4 bases; nucleotides not matched to a gene: 3. The CDR3 is 15 amino acids. Germline V gives CDR1 SGHVT, CDR2 SQSDAQ. The full variable domain, in which reference TRBV7-4 and TRBJ2-4 provide the parts outside the CDR3, is GAGVSQSPRYKVAKRGRDVALRCDSISGHVTLYWYRQTLGQGSEVLTYSQSDAQRDKSGRPSGRFSAERPERSVSTLKIQRTEQGDSAVYLCASSLAGQSKNIQYFGAGTRLSVL.

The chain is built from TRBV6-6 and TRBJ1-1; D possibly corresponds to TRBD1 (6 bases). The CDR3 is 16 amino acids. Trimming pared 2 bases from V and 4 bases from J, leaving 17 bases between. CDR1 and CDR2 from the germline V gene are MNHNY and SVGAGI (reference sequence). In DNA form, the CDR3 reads TGTGCCAGCAGTTACCCGTTCCCAGGGGAAGGCACTGAAGCTTTCTTT. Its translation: CASSYPFPGEGTEAFF.

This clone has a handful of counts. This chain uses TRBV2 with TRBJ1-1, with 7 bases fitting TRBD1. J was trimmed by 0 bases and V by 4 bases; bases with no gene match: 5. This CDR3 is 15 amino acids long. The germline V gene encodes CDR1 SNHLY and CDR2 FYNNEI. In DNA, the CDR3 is TGTGCCAGCAGTGGGGGACAGTTCATGAACACTGAAGCTTTCTTT. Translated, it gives CASSGGQFMNTEAFF.

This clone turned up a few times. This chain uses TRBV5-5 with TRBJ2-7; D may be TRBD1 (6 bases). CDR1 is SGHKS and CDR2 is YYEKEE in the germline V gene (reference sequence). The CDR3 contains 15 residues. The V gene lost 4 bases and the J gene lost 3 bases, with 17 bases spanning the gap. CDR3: CASSGTGTTSYEQYF. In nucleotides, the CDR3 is TGTGCCAGCAGCGGGACCGGGACAACTAGCTACGAGCAGTACTTC.

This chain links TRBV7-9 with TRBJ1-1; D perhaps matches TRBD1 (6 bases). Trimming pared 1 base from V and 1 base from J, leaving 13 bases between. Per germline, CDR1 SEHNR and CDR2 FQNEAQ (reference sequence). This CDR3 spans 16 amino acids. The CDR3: CASSLEGTSPNTEAFF. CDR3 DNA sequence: TGTGCCAGCAGCTTAGAGGGGACATCCCCGAACACTGAAGCTTTCTTT.

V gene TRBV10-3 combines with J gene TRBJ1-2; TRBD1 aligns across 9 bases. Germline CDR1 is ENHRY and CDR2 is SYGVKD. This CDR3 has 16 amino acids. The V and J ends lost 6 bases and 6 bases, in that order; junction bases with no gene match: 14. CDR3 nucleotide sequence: TGTGCCATCAGCTTACAGGGGGCGTTAGCCCCGGATGGCTACACCTTC. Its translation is CAISLQGALAPDGYTF.

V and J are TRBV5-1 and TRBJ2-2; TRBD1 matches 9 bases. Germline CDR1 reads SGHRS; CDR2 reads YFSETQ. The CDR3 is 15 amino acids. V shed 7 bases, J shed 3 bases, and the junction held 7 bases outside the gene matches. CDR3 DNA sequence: TGCGCCAGCCTCCGGGACAGGGAGGACACCGGGGAGCTGTTTTTT. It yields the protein CASLRDREDTGELFF.

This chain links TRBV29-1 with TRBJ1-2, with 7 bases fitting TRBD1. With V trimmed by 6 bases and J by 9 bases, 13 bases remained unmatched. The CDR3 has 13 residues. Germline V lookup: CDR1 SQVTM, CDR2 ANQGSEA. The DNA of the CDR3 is TGCAGCGTCCGACAGGGAGAGGGTCTCAGCTACACCTTC. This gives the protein CSVRQGEGLSYTF. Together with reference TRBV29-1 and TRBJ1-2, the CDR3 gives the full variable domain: SAVISQKPSRDICQRGTSLTIQCQVDSQVTMMFWYRQQPGQSLTLIATANQGSEATYESGFVIDKFPISRPNLTFSTLTVSNMSPEDSSIYLCSVRQGEGLSYTFGSGTRLTVV.

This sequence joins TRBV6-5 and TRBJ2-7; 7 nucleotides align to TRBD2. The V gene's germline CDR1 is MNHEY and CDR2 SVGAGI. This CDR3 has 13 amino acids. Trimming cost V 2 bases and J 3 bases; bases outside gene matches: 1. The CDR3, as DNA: TGTGCCAGCAGTTACGGGGAGGGCTACGAGCAGTACTTC. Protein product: CASSYGEGYEQYF.

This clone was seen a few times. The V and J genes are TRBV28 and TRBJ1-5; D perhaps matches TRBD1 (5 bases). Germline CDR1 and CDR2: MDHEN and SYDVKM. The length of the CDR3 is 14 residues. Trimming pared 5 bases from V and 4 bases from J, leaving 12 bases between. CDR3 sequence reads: CASSVTGTNQPQHF. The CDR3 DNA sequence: TGTGCCAGCAGTGTTACAGGAACTAATCAGCCCCAGCATTTT.

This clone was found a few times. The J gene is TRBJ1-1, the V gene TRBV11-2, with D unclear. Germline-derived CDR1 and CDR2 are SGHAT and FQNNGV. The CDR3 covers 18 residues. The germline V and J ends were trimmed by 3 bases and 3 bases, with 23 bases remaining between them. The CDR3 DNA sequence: TGTGCCAGCAGCTTTGATAATTGGTCGGCGGAGAGTCACACTGAAGCTTTCTTT. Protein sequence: CASSFDNWSAESHTEAFF. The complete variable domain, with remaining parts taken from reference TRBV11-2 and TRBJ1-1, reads EAGVAQSPRYKIIEKRQSVAFWCNPISGHATLYWYQQILGQGPKLLIQFQNNGVVDDSQLPKDRFSAERLKGVDSTLKIQPAKLEDSAVYLCASSFDNWSAESHTEAFFGQGTRLTVV.

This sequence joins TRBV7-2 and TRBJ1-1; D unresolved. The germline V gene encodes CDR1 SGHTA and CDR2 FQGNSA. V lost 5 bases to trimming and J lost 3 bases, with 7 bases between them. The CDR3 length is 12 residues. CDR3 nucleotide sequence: TGTGCCAGCAGCCCGGTAGACACTGAAGCTTTCTTT. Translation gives CASSPVDTEAFF.